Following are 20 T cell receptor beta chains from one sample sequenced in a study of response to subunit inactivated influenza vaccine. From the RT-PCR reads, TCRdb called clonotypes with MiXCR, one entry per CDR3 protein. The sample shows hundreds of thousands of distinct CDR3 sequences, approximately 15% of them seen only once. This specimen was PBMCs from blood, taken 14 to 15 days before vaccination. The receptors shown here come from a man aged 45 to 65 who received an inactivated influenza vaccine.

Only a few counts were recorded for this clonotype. The CDR3 region has the DNA TGTGCCAGCAGTATGCGAGGGCTTTCTAGCACAGATACGCAGTATTTT. It yields the protein CASSMRGLSSTDTQYF. The chain couples TRBV28 to TRBJ2-3, with D possibly being TRBD2 (5 bases). V was trimmed by 5 bases and J by 0 bases, leaving 15 bases between them. The germline gives CDR1 MDHEN, CDR2 SYDVKM. The CDR3 spans 16 residues.

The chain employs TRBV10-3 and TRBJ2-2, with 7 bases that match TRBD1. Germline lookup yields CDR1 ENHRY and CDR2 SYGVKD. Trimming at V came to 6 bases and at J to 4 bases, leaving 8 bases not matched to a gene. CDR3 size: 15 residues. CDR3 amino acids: CAIRQGLSGTGELFF. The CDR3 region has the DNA TGTGCCATCAGACAGGGGTTGAGCGGCACCGGGGAGCTGTTTTTT.

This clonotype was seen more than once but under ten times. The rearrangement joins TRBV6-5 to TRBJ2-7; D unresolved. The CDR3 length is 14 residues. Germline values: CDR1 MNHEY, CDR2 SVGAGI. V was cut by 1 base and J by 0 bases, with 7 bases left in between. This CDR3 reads CASSYYGNSYEQYF. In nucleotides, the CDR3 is TGTGCCAGCAGTTACTATGGCAACTCCTACGAGCAGTACTTC.

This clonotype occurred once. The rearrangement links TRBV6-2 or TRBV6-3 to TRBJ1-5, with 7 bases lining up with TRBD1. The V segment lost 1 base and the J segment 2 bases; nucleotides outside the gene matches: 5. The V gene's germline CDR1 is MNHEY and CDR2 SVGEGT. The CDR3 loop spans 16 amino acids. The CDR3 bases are TGTGCCAGCAGTTACTTTCGTGGACAGGGCAATCAGCCCCAGCATTTT. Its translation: CASSYFRGQGNQPQHF.

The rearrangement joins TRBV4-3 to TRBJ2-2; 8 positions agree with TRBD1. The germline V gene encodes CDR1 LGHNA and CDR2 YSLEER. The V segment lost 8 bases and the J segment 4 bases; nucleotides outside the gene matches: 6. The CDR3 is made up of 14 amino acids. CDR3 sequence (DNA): TGCGCCAGCGAGGGACAGGCGGGCACCGGGGAGCTGTTTTTT. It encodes CASEGQAGTGELFF.

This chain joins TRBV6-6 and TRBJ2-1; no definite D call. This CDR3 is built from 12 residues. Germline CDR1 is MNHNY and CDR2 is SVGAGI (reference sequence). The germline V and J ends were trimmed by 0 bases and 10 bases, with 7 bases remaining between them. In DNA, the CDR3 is TGTGCCAGCAGTTACTCCCTAAGCGAGCAGTTCTTC. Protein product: CASSYSLSEQFF.

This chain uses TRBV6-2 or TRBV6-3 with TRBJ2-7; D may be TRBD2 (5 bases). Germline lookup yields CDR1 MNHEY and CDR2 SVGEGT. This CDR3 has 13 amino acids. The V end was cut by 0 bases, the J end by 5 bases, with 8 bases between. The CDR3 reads CASSYSGVNEQYF. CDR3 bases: TGTGCCAGCAGTTACTCGGGAGTCAACGAGCAGTACTTC.

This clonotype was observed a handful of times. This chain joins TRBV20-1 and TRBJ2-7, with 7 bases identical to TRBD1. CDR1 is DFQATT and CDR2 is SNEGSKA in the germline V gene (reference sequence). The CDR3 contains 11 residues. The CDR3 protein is CIPSQGLEQYF. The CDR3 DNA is TGCATCCCATCACAGGGGCTCGAGCAGTACTTC.

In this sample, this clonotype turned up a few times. The CDR3: CASSQDQPNTEAFF. CDR3 in DNA: TGTGCCAGCAGCCAAGATCAGCCGAACACTGAAGCTTTCTTT. The J gene is TRBJ1-1, the V gene TRBV14; D is unresolved. The germline V gene has CDR1 SGHDN and CDR2 FVKESK. CDR3 length: 14 residues. Trimming removed 0 bases at V and 1 base at J, with 6 bases between.

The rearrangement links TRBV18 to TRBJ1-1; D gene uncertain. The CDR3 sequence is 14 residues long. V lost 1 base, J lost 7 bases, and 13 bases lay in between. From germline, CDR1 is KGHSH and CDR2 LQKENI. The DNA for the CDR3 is TGTGCCAGCTCACCACAGGGTATACACTTTGAAGCTTTCTTT. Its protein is CASSPQGIHFEAFF.

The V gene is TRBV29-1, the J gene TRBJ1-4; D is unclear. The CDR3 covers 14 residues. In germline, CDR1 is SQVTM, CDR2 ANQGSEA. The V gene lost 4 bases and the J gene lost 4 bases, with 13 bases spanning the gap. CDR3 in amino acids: CSVGRRAGNEKLFF. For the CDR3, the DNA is TGCAGCGTTGGTAGAAGGGCTGGTAATGAAAAACTGTTTTTT.

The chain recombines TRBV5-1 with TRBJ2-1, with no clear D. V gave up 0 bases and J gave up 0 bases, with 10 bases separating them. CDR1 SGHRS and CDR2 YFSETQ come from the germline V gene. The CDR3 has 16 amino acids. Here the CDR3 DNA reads TGCGCCAGCAGCTTGGCACTTTCGAGCTCCTACAATGAGCAGTTCTTC. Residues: CASSLALSSSYNEQFF.

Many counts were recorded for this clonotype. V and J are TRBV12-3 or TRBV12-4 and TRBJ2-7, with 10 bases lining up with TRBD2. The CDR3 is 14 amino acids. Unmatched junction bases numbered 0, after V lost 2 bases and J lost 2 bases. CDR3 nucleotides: TGTGCCAGCAGTTTAACTAGCGGGGCCTACGAGCAGTACTTC. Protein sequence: CASSLTSGAYEQYF.

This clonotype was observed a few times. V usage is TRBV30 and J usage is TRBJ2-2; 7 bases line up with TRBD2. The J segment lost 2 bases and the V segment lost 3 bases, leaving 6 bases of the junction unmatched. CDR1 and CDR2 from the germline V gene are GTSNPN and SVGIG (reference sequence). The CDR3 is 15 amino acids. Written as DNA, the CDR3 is TGTGCCTGGAGGTGGGAGGGACTAAACACCGGGGAGCTGTTTTTT. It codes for CAWRWEGLNTGELFF.

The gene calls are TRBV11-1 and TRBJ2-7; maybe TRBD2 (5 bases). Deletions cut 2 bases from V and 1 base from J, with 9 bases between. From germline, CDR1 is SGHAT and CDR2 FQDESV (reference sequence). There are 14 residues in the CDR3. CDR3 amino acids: CASSLSEASYEQYF. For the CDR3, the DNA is TGTGCCAGCAGCTTATCGGAGGCGTCCTACGAGCAGTACTTC.

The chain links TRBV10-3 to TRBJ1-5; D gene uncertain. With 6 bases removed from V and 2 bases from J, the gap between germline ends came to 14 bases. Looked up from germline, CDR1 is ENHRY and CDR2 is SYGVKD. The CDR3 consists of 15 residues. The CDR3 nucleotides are TGTGCCATCAGCGCAGGAAGAGAGGGCAATCAGCCCCAGCATTTT. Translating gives CAISAGREGNQPQHF.

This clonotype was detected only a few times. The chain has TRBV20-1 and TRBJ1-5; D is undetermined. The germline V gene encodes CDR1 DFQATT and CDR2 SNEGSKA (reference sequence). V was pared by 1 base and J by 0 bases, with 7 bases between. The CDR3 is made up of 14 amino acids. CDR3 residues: CSARVGHSNQPQHF. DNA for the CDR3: TGCAGTGCTAGAGTAGGCCATAGCAATCAGCCCCAGCATTTT.

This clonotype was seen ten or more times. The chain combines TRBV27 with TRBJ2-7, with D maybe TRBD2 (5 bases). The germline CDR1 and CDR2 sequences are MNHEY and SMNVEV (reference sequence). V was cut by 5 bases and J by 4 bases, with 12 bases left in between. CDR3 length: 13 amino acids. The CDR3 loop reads CASSASGFYEQYF. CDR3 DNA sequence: TGTGCCAGCAGTGCCTCGGGGTTTTACGAGCAGTACTTC.

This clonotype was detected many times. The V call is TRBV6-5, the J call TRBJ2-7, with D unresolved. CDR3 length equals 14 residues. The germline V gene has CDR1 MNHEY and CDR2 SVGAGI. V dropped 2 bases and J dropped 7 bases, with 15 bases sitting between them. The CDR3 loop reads CASSYTQAEDEQYF. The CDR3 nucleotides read TGTGCCAGCAGTTACACTCAAGCTGAGGATGAGCAGTACTTC.

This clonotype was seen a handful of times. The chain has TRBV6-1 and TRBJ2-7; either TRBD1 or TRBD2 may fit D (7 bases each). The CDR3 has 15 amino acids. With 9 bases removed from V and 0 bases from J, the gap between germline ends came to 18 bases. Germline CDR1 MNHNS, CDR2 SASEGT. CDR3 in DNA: TGTGCCAGTTATGGGAGCGGGACAGCCTCCTACGAGCAGTACTTC. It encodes CASYGSGTASYEQYF.